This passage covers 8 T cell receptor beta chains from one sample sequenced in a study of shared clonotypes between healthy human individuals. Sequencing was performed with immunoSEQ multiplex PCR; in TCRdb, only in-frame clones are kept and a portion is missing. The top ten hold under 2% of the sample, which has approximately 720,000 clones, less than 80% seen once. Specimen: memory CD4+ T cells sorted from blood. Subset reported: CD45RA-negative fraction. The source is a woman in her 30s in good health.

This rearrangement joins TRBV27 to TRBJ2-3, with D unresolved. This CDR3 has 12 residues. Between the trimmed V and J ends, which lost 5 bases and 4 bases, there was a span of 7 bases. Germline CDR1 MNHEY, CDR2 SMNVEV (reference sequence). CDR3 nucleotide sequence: TGTGCCAGCAGTAGACCTGCAGATACGCAGTATTTT. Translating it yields CASSRPADTQYF.

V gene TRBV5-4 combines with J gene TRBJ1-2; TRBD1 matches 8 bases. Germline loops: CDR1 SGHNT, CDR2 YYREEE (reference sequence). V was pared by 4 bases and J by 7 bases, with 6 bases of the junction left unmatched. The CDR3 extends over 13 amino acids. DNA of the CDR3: TGTGCCAGCAGCGGTGGACAGGGTGTTGGCTACACCTTC. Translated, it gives CASSGGQGVGYTF.

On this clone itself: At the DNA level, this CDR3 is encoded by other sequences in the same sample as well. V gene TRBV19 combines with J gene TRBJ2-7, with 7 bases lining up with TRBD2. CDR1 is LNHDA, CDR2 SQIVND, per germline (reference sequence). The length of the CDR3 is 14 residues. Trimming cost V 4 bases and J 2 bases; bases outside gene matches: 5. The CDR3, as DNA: TGTGCCAGTAGTAGGCTGGCGGGAGCCTACGAGCAGTACTTC. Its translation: CASSRLAGAYEQYF.

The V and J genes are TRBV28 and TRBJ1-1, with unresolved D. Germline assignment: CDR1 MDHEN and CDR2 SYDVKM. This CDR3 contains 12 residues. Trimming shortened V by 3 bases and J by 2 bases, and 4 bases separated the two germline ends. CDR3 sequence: CASSLTNTEAFF. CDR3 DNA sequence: TGTGCCAGCAGTTTGACCAACACTGAAGCTTTCTTT.

CDR3 nucleotides: TGTGCCAGCAGCGTAGGTACTAGCGGAAATGAGCAGTTCTTC. Its translation is CASSVGTSGNEQFF. The V gene is TRBV9, the J gene TRBJ2-1; 8 nucleotides agree with TRBD2. V gave up 0 bases and J gave up 7 bases; unmatched junction bases: 3. The length of the CDR3 is 14 residues. Germline values: CDR1 SGDLS, CDR2 YYNGEE.

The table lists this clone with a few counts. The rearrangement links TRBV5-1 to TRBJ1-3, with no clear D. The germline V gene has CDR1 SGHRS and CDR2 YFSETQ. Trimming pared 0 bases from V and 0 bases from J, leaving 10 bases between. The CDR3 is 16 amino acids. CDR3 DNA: TGCGCCAGCAGCTTGGGACCGCCGGACTCTGGAAACACCATATATTTT. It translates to CASSLGPPDSGNTIYF.

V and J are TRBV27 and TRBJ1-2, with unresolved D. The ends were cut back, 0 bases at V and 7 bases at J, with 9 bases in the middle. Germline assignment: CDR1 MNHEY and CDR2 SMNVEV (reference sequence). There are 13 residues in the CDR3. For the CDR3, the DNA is TGTGCCAGCAGTTTATCCCTTCGGGGTGGCTACACCTTC. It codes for CASSLSLRGGYTF.

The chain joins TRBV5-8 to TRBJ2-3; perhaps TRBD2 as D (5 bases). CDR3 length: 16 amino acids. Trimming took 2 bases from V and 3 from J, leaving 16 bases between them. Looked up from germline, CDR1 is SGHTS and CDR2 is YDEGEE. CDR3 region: CASSLLIGSGTDTQYF. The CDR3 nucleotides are TGTGCCAGCAGCTTACTTATAGGGAGTGGAACAGATACGCAGTATTTT. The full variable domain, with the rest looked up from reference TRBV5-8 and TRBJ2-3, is EAGVTQSPTHLIKTRGQQATLRCSPISGHTSVYWYQQALGLGLQFLLWYDEGEERNRGNFPPRFSGRQFPNYSSELNVNALELEDSALYLCASSLLIGSGTDTQYFGPGTRLTVL.